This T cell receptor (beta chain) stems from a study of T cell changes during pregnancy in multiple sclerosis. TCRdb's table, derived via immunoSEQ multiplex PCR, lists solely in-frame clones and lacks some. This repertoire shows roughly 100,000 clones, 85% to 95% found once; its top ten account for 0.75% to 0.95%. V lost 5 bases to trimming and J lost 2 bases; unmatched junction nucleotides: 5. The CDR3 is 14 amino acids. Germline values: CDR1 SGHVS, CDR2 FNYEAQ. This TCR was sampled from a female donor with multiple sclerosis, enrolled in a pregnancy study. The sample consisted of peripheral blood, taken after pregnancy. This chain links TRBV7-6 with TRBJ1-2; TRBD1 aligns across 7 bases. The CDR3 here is CASSPSTGNYGYTF. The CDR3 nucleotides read TGTGCCAGCAGCCCCTCGACAGGGAACTATGGCTACACCTTC.